This entry concerns a single T cell receptor (beta chain). There is no known antigen for this receptor. No quality values exist for individual bases; no much larger clone is one base distant. Inclusive of the bounding cysteine and phenylalanine, the CDR3 is 15 residues long. The DNA shown is the 45-base CDR3, in frame from base 1. A distance of 20 bases separates the germline ends of V and J, which lose 11 bases and 3 bases respectively. Reading the germline V gene (reference sequence) gives CDR1 MNHEY and CDR2 SMNVEV. TCRbeta CDR3 regions were amplified from genomic DNA by means of the immunoSEQ Assay, a bias-controlled multiplex PCR. The paper's data handling went like this. The number of nucleated cells in each sample was estimated by amplification of reference gene primers within the assay. To quantify the absolute abundance of each unique TCRbeta CDR3 rearrangement, sequence reads were collapsed and filtered. Productive Simpson clonality was computed per sample as the square root of Simpson's diversity index over productive rearrangements. Imported from immuneACCESS, the table was reduced by TCRdb to in-frame sequences with V and J called. These copies leave out some clones; in studies compared against another copy, an unresolved V gene accounts for under half, and the cause of the remainder is not known. The V and J calls and clone size come from that table; D and trimming were worked out from the DNA. The sample yields 150,000 to 200,000 clones; more than 75% were counted once. Of the sample, 15% to 20% is held by the ten largest clones.

In the prospective study, participants were roughly 18 to 95 years old, resided in 24 geographic areas of the United States, and were enrolled through a virtual design. Cohort assignment in the prospective study relied on participant-reported clinical history from a screening survey and a study questionnaire. Recovered participants in ImmuneRACE Cohort 3 were defined by two consecutive negative NP/OP PCR tests, clearance by a healthcare professional, or resolution of symptoms. Each participant in the prospective study had whole blood, serum and a nasopharyngeal or oropharyngeal swab collected by mobile phlebotomists. Additional blood draws and questionnaires over a roughly two-month period could optionally be provided by prospective study participants. Before DNA extraction, prospective study blood samples were shipped either frozen or at room temperature. The data stem from a study of blood T cell repertoires in COVID-19 (TCRdb year 2020). About the full investigation: Samples covering the acute and convalescent phases of COVID-19 were provided by collaborators in the United States, Italy and Spain. The material from the prospective study consisted of cDNA or gDNA derived from T cells, B-cell-depleted T cells, or PBMCs. The repertoires were released in a freely available public database meant as a resource for research on the immune response to SARS-CoV-2. HLA class I and class II types, where available, came from metadata supplied by the sample provider rather than from assay-based typing. Subjects who had been exposed to COVID-19, were actively infected with it, or had recovered from it provided the deeply sampled blood TCRbeta repertoires that made up the dataset. Sample metadata almost always included a de-identified subject ID, COVID-19 status, age in years and sex. Samples were obtained from the ongoing ImmuneRACE study (first 160 participants) and from over a thousand subjects provided by 6 global collaborators. General findings and caveats noted by the study authors: How much clinical and demographic metadata was included differed by source and by participant, and the metadata was provided uncurated.

The sequenced material came from PBMCs or T cells enriched from blood (not recorded which). The chain employs TRBV27 and TRBJ1-3; possibly the D gene is TRBD1, per 5 matching bases. This TCR was recovered from a woman between 45 and 60 years old who had recovered from COVID-19. The sequence in DNA is TGTGCCCCAGGGCGGGGAGGGGTGTATGGAAACACCATATATTTT. Its protein reads: CAPGRGGVYGNTIYF.